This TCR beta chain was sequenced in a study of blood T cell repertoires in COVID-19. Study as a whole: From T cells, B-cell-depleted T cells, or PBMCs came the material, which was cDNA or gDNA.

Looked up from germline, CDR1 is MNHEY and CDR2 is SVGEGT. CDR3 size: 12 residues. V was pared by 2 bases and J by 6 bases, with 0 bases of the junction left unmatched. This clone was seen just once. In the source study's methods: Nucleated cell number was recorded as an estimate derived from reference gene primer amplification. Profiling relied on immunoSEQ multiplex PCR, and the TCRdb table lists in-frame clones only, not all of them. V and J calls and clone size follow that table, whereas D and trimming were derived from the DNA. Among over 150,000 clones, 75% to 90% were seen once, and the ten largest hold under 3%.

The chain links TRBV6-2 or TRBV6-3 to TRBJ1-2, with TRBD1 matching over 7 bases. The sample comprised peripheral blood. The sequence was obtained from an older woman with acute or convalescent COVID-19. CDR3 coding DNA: TGTGCCAGCAGTTACGGGACAGATGGCTACACCTTC. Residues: CASSYGTDGYTF.